Below, one TCR beta chain is given with its context. The sample holds one count of this clone. It lacks a known antigen. It has no much larger one-base neighbor in the sample; base qualities were not kept. V loses 2 bases, J loses 0 bases, and the germline ends lie 9 bases apart. CDR1 is given as SGHTS and CDR2 as YDEGEE, both from the germline V gene. The CDR3 numbers 14 residues from cysteine through phenylalanine. The sequence is cut down to CDR3 DNA, 42 bases in frame from base 1. This sample is part of a study of cytomegalovirus exposure and HLA in healthy donors (dated by TCRdb to between 2016 and 2019). A note on the overall study: An earlier analysis of several hundred of the donors reported about 250 Gb of sequence data and around 120 million unique TCR beta sequences from about 200 million T cells. To decide whether each TCR beta V gene segment behaved as functional or pseudogenic, an earlier analysis of approximately 600 of the donors relied on high-throughput TCR beta sequencing. A handful of DR-DQ haplotypes were handled as single units for association and clustering because linkage in the cohort was strong. The study profiled the T cell repertoires of 550 to 700 subjects by immunosequencing and related them to cytomegalovirus serostatus. All discovery cohort repertoires had been generated using a single sequencing platform. In a later genetic analysis, genome-wide SNP genotypes for about 65% of the roughly 700 donors were used, and that subset was treated as a discovery cohort. The number of typed donors differed by locus: about 620-630 for A, B, C, DRB1 and DQB1; about 520 for DQA1; approximately 600 for DPA1; and some 470 for DPB1. In the later analysis, no new phenotypic data were used to find candidate immune exposures; instead, reliance was placed on TCR beta sequences and their occurrence across donors. The genetic ancestry cluster associated with self-reported Caucasian donors included around 76% of the 300 to 450 genotyped donors. A later analysis re-examined previously published TCR beta repertoires from just over 650 donors and added high-resolution HLA genotyping to investigate patterns of TCR occurrence. Class I and class II HLA loci were covered by the typing at four-digit resolution. In addition to the first cohort of approximately 650 subjects, a separate validation cohort of under 150 different subjects was used. High-throughput TCR immunosequencing, statistical association of individual TCRs with disease status, and machine learning were combined to predict cytomegalovirus infection status. Among about 400 genotyped donors of the cohort, an average of about 220,000 unique TCR beta nucleotide sequences was sequenced per donor, of which about 19% were non-productive. An early release covering more than 500 HLA-typed donors comprised about 300 gigabases of sequencing data and tens of millions of unique TCR sequences. Alongside the repertoire data, information on donor age, sex, ethnicity and CMV serostatus was compiled. The study was designed to test whether signatures of past pathogen exposure could be identified by cataloging public T cell receptors.

Library creation used the immunoSEQ multiplex PCR assay. For the multiplex PCR, a mixture combining 60 forward primers for TCR Vbeta segments and 13 reverse primers for TCR Jbeta segments was used. A multiplex PCR assay on genomic DNA amplified the CDR3 region of rearranged TCR beta genes. The Illumina HiSeq System was used to sequence the amplified TCR beta libraries as 87-base-pair reads. On the study's bioinformatics: Across the roughly 600 repertoires, a later analysis counted around 80 million unique TCR beta chains, 9 million to 14 million of which were shared by at least two donors. A nearest-neighbor algorithm error-corrected the raw reads and collapsed the reads into unique sequences, merging closely related sequences to remove PCR and sequencing errors. Alignment of CDR3 sequences to IMGT reference sequences was used to assign V, D and J gene segments. For a sequence to be retained, a match of at least six nucleotides was required to both a V gene segment and a J gene segment. Rearrangements were classified as productive when the CDR3 lacked stop codons and remained in frame with V and J, and all other rearrangements were classified as non-productive. Following IMGT convention, CDR3 was defined as the stretch from the second conserved V-encoded cysteine up to the conserved J-encoded phenylalanine. The earlier analysis of around 640 of the donors excluded sequences that lacked an unambiguous match to a single V gene segment. An earlier analysis of 500 to 700 of the donors classified V segments as functional when productive rearrangements were above 56.7% and as segregating when the standard deviation between donors was above 5%. A statistical classification framework was built to diagnose cytomegalovirus status from the catalog of TCR beta chain sequences. In a later analysis, V and J genes were assigned by comparing TCR nucleotide sequences against IMGT/GENE-DB human TR gene sequences. The TCRdist pipeline was used in a later analysis to assign CDR3 sequences and most-parsimonious VDJ recombination scenarios. In a later analysis, each TCR beta chain was defined by its CDR3 amino acid sequence together with its V-gene family, and reads lacking a unique V-gene family were excluded. To address suspected cross-contamination and a sequencing artifact, a later analysis removed 592 highly shared, low-generation-probability nucleotide sequences. In a later analysis, a clonal expansion index was calculated for each public chain from normalized within-repertoire ranks of inferred template counts. In a later analysis, generation probabilities were computed with a VDJ recombination model fitted to out-of-frame rearrangements, and the resulting probabilities were checked against IGoR. A later analysis scored TCR-TCR, TCR-HLA and TCR-CMV co-occurrence with hypergeometric tests, applying a repertoire-size bias correction to TCR pairs. A later analysis estimated false discovery rates by permuting HLA or CMV assignments 20 times. A later analysis grouped co-occurring TCRs with DBSCAN, adding TCRdist sequence similarity when clustering within HLA-allele-positive subsets. Co-occurrence clustering excluded repertoires with fewer than 30,000 or more than 120,000 public chains, plus five with anomalous nucleotide sharing. This is the immuneACCESS table as TCRdb keeps it, with only in-frame sequences that have V and J called. A part of the clones is gone; compared with another copy, unresolved V genes explain less than half, and the rest is unexplained. Clonal size and the V and J genes are those of that table, whereas D and trimming came from the DNA. The sample profile shows nearly 110,000 clones; approximately 79% of them were found once. The ten largest clones represent less than 15% of the sample.

Overall study outcomes, separate from this receptor: When HLA alleles, especially DR and DQ, strongly co-occurred, TCR associations were difficult to assign to individual alleles. The classifier was reported to diagnose cytomegalovirus status with high specificity and sensitivity in both the original and validation cohorts. Linkage disequilibrium might explain the correlated functional status among segregating V segments, but an unknown experimental factor could not be ruled out. In vitro tests confirmed that a few of the cytomegalovirus-associated TCR beta chains recognize cytomegalovirus antigens. The study listed 150 to 200 TCR beta chains as associated with cytomegalovirus. Several of the top co-occurrence clusters appeared to be linked to parvovirus B19, influenza, CMV and Epstein-Barr virus, according to a later analysis. Immune exposure information for the cohort was limited to CMV serostatus. It was suggested by the authors that the approach could potentially be generalized to other disease states and immunological phenotypes. Broadly in line with IMGT annotations, most TCR beta V segments showed up in productive rearrangements about 87% or about 30% of the time in an earlier analysis of 450 to 750 of the donors. A cluster of highly shared sequence variants was judged likely to be a technical artifact of the sequencing pipeline. V-gene and J-gene trimming of TCR beta chains was associated with a missense DCLRE1C variant in a later genetic analysis, and the association was replicated in an independent cohort. According to a later analysis, most CMV-associated TCR beta chains appeared to be HLA-restricted, and the HLA associations seemed to be driven largely by CMV exposure. About 15 rarely observed V segments, including chromosome 9 orphons, were excluded from the earlier analysis of approximately 500 of the donors because counts were too low. A later analysis associated 16,951 TCR beta sequences with specific HLA alleles at a false discovery rate of 0.05. In a later analysis, HLA-associated TCR beta chains showed more clonal expansion and lower generation probabilities than non-associated chains that were equally common. Because the 87-base-pair reads could not distinguish some IMGT-functional V segments, including TRBV6-2 and TRBV6-3, those segments were excluded. This cohort had only TCR beta chains sequenced, and the lack of alpha or paired-chain data limited which features could be detected. Most TCR sequences were seen in very few donors, while some public TCRs were found in many individuals. According to a later genetic analysis, donors in an Asian-associated ancestry cluster had fewer N-insertions in productive TCRs than the roughly 700-donor mean. Because HLA typing was unavailable for some donors at each locus, only the typed subset was used in association tests. According to a later analysis, TCR association rates differed among HLA loci, with DRB1 alleles showing the most associated TCRs and HLA-C alleles showing the fewest. Sequencing depth was assumed to be roughly uniform across donors in the presence/absence analyses, though that assumption may not hold. A further reported finding was that TCR beta sequences accurately predicted the HLA-A and HLA-B alleles for most subjects in the first cohort.

The cohort consisted of 600 to 700 healthy bone marrow donors. All cohort members were sampled while nominally healthy, although unrecorded immune exposures were likely present. The donor was CMV seropositive and was included in the group of some 290 seropositive cohort members. A peripheral blood sample was collected from each donor, and TCR beta sequencing was performed on peripheral blood mononuclear cells. The Qiagen DNeasy Blood Extraction Kit was used to extract genomic DNA from the blood cell samples. The sequence was obtained from a woman aged 40-49 years in good health and CMV-seropositive. The sequence is built from TRBV5-8 and TRBJ2-7, and possibly TRBD2, on 6 matching bases. The source material was PBMCs. The CDR3 amino acid sequence is: CASSLGGASYEQYF. At the DNA level, the sequence is TGTGCCAGCAGCTTAGGCGGGGCCTCCTACGAGCAGTACTTC.